Sequencing of this T cell receptor (beta chain) was carried out in a study of TIL therapy for anti-PD-1-resistant metastatic lung cancer. The libraries were made with immunoSEQ v3. Sequenced by immunoSEQ multiplex PCR; TCRdb stores in-frame clones only, minus some. Of about 48,000 clones in the sample, about two thirds are singletons; the top ten hold less than 6.5%. CDR3 length: 17 residues. Unmatched junction bases numbered 13, after V lost 4 bases and J lost 8 bases. Specified time point: pre-treatment sample, taken before nivolumab and TIL therapy. The tumor samples were excised metastases, mostly pleural nodules or supraclavicular lymph nodes.

The specimen comprised tumor tissue, sampled at baseline. This chain links TRBV5-3 with TRBJ2-1, with 12 nucleotides matching TRBD2. TRBV5-3 falls under the ORF class, with uncertain function. This receptor was taken from a person between 30 and 80 years old with non-small cell lung cancer. CDR3 region: CARSISYLAGGLDEQFF. CDR3 in DNA: TGTGCCAGAAGCATAAGTTATCTAGCGGGGGGGCTCGATGAGCAGTTCTTC.